The rows below give T cell receptor beta chains drawn from one sample of a study of chemoradiotherapy in HPV16-positive cancers. TCRdb's table, derived via immunoSEQ multiplex PCR, lists solely in-frame clones and lacks some. The sample includes tens of thousands of clones, 70% to 90% of them seen just once. The sequencing used blood, collected from a patient who underwent chemoradiotherapy. These receptors were taken from a human donor with HPV-associated anogenital cancer. The CDR3 runs from the conserved cysteine through the conserved F or W.

>TRBJ1-6|TRBV10-3
CAIRGQGYNSPLHF
>TRBJ1-1|TRBV7-3
CASKWGRENTEAFF
>TRBJ1-2|TRBV6-6
CASRRQGPYGYTF
>TRBJ1-6|TRBV9
CASSVVPDNSPLHF
>TRBJ2-3|TRBV28
CASSFSYRVNGTFGGSTDTQYF
>TRBJ1-1|TRBV11-2
CASSLGGAGTEAFF
>TRBJ1-2|TRBV25-1
CASSEYGGRHGYTF
>TRBJ2-2|TRBV27
CASSLMTGPGELFF
>TRBJ1-2|TRBV27
CASSLTQGIGYGYTF
>TRBJ2-1|TRBV7-2
CASSLFGGSYNEQFF
>TRBJ2-1|TRBV19
CASSPVGTNNEQFF
>TRBJ1-2|TRBV28
CASSPLRQGFYGYTF
>TRBJ2-1|TRBV12-5
CASGLERGLGYNEQFF
>TRBJ2-1|TRBV30
CAWKLAGGHEQFF
>TRBJ2-5|TRBV5-8
CASSRTGPSTAQYF
>TRBJ2-7|TRBV7-9
CASSHSTGASSYEQYF
>TRBJ2-1|TRBV27
CASTGTSGRRGSNEQFF
>TRBJ2-1|TRBV28
CASSLGLAGYNEQFF
>TRBJ2-7|TRBV7-9
CASSSTTGGYEQYF
>TRBJ2-6|TRBV19
CASTPLTDRTFSGANVLTF
>TRBJ2-7|TRBV5-5
CASSLVAGASSYEQYF
>TRBJ1-3|TRBV7-9
CASSLAGAGQGNTIYF
>TRBJ2-5|TRBV9
CASSVNGRPQETQYF
>TRBJ2-1|TRBV10-3
CAISFPGQKYNEQFF
>TRBJ1-5|TRBV2
CASSVEGAPNQPQHF
>TRBJ2-7|TRBV5-1
CASSLEGRGTYEQYF
>TRBJ2-3|TRBV10-2
CASSDDSILISSTDTQYF
>TRBJ1-1|TRBV11-2
CASSLLGGGTEAFF
>TRBJ1-5|TRBV6-5
CASWGRNQPQHF
>TRBJ2-3|TRBV4-2
CASSQGTSGGVTDTQYF
>TRBJ2-5|TRBV19
CASSTRIETQYF
>TRBJ2-3|TRBV13
CASSLGGRSTDTQYF
>TRBJ2-7|TRBV5-1
CASGGTSGSYEQYF
>TRBJ1-2|TRBV11-2
CASSRDIGDGYTF
>TRBJ1-2|TRBV5-4
CASSRGEPNGYTF
>TRBJ1-5|TRBV2
CASSGDRYQPQHF